This T cell receptor (beta chain) came from a study of CD8+ T cells in alopecia areata. CDR1 SEHNR and CDR2 FQNEAQ come from the germline V gene (reference sequence). CDR3 size: 15 residues. With 5 bases clipped from V and 6 bases from J, the junction kept 9 bases outside the gene matches. This clone turned up a few times. Its specificity is not known. Study results and limitations: The study also sequences resident alphabeta T cells of normal skin in scalp samples. Sharing of TCRs across patients appeared less clear than in mice, possibly for HLA-related reasons. Clonality was higher in lesional than normal scalp, especially in alopecia totalis/universalis.

After isolation, RNA underwent reverse transcription to generate cDNA as the sequencing template. Only in-frame clones appear in the TCRdb table, and some are missing; sequencing was by immunoSEQ multiplex PCR. In the table there are about 120,000 clones, over 60% of which are singletons. Sorting from PBMCs produced CD4+ and CD8+ T cells. The chain combines TRBV7-9 with TRBJ1-5; 8 positions match TRBD1. This TCR came from a human donor in good health. The sequencing sample was made of CD4+ T cells sorted from blood. The CDR3 is CASSVGDRIGQPQHF. DNA for the CDR3: TGTGCCAGCAGCGTAGGGGACAGGATTGGTCAGCCCCAGCATTTT.